What follows are 17 T cell receptor beta chains derived from one specimen sequenced in a study of metastatic and nonmetastatic thyroid tumors (dated by TCRdb to 2018 to 2020). Before undergoing thyroid surgery, none of the patients had been given any kind of treatment. Library preparation employed PCR. Sequenced on an Illumina HiSeq 4000. Using fastp trimming at Q25 and MiXCR clonotype assembly, TCRdb reanalyzed the public sequencing data and kept in-frame beta chains. This sample gives around 31,000 clones in total; 20% to 25% of them show up just once. The top ten clonotypes cover 2.5% to 3.5% of the sample. The sample taken for sequencing was tumor tissue. These receptors were obtained from a male donor with papillary thyroid cancer or a benign thyroid nodule (not recorded which). Some clones in this sample may be carry-over from other donors' samples.

In this sample, this clone turned up many times. The J gene is TRBJ2-5, the V gene TRBV20-1; 7 nucleotides match TRBD2. Per germline, CDR1 DFQATT and CDR2 SNEGSKA (reference sequence). Losses at the gene ends were 1 base for V and 1 base for J; bases not matched to a gene: 15. This CDR3 region has 18 residues. CDR3 DNA sequence: TGCAGTGCTAGAGTTCGGAGGGCGGGAGTACGGCCCCAAGAGACCCAGTACTTC. This gives the protein CSARVRRAGVRPQETQYF.

This clone was observed a few times. One base away lies a much larger clone, so this may be a sequencing read error. The chain carries TRBV6-6 and TRBJ1-1; 7 bases are a match to TRBD1. The CDR3 runs to 15 residues. V shed 0 bases, J shed 1 base, and the junction held 2 bases outside the gene matches. Germline V gene lookup returns CDR1 MNHNY and CDR2 SVGAGI (reference sequence). The CDR3 loop reads CASSYSDRANTEAFF. The DNA of the CDR3 is TGTGCCAGCAGTTACTCAGACAGGGCGAACACTGAAGCTTTCTTT.

The gene calls are TRBV7-8 and TRBJ1-2; 8 bases match TRBD1. The CDR3 has 14 amino acids. Trimming took 0 bases from V and 6 from J; bases not matched to a gene: 3. CDR1 SGHVS and CDR2 FQNEAQ come from the germline V gene. The CDR3 DNA reads as TGTGCCAGCAGCTTAGCGCCGACAGGGGATGGCTACACCTTC. Its translation: CASSLAPTGDGYTF. Full variable domain (remainder filled in from reference TRBV7-8 and TRBJ1-2): GAGVSQSPRYKVAKRGQDVALRCDPISGHVSLFWYQQALGQGPEFLTYFQNEAQLDKSGLPSDRFFAERPEGSVSTLKIQRTQQEDSAVYLCASSLAPTGDGYTFGSGTRLTVV.

This clone is medium-sized within its sample. The gene calls are TRBV15 and TRBJ2-7, with unresolved D. Germline V lookup: CDR1 LNHNV, CDR2 YYDKDF (reference sequence). The CDR3 loop spans 13 amino acids. V was cut by 1 base and J by 6 bases, with 10 bases left in between. This CDR3 is CATSRAGGPEQYF. For the CDR3, the DNA is TGTGCCACCAGCAGAGCGGGTGGCCCCGAGCAGTACTTC. Using reference TRBV15 and TRBJ2-7 for the parts outside the CDR3, the full variable domain is DAMVIQNPRYQVTQFGKPVTLSCSQTLNHNVMYWYQQKSSQAPKLLFHYYDKDFNNEADTPDNFQSRRPNTSFCFLDIRSPGLGDTAMYLCATSRAGGPEQYFGPGTRLTVT.

This clone was picked up a small number of times. One junction end disagrees with the germline gene, perhaps due to a read error. This chain links TRBV11-1 with TRBJ2-7, with TRBD1 matching over 7 bases. The CDR3 sequence is 14 residues long. Germline lookup yields CDR1 SGHAT and CDR2 FQDESV (reference sequence). CDR3 DNA: TGTGCCAGCAGCGTTCGACAGGGAACCTACGATCAGTACTTC. This sequence encodes CASSVRQGTYDQYF.

This clone occurred many times. The chain's CDR3 is CAIRHRDREPDTQYF. CDR3 sequence (DNA): TGTGCCATCAGACACCGGGACAGGGAGCCAGATACGCAGTATTTT. The chain carries TRBV10-3 and TRBJ2-3; 9 positions agree with TRBD1. With V trimmed by 6 bases and J by 4 bases, 8 bases remained unmatched. This CDR3 contains 15 residues. Germline V gives CDR1 ENHRY, CDR2 SYGVKD.

Comments on this clone: Just one base apart from a much larger clone, this may be a read error. The genes are TRBV18 and TRBJ1-4, with D uncertain. CDR1 and CDR2 (germline): KGHSH, LQKENI. The CDR3 extends over 15 amino acids. The CDR3 loop is CASSPQGYTNGKLFF. CDR3 bases: TGTGCCAGCTCACCACAGGGATACACTAATGGAAAACTGTTTTTT.

This clone was recorded at least ten times. The CDR3 reads CASTRTAQELFF. The CDR3 DNA is TGTGCCAGCACGAGGACCGCTCAGGAGCTGTTTTTT. The V gene is TRBV5-8, the J gene TRBJ2-2; D uncertain. Germline V gene sequence: CDR1 SGHTS, CDR2 YDEGEE. V was trimmed by 6 bases and J by 10 bases, leaving 13 bases between them. The CDR3 is made up of 12 amino acids.

This clone was counted many times. This chain uses TRBV19 with TRBJ2-1; D not certain. V lost 4 bases and J lost 9, with 10 bases in between. Germline lookup yields CDR1 LNHDA and CDR2 SQIVND (reference sequence). The CDR3 consists of 12 residues. CDR3 in DNA: TGTGCCAGTAGTACCCAATTTTTTGAGCAGTTCTTC. It specifies CASSTQFFEQFF.

This clone is medium-sized in the sample. This rearrangement joins TRBV28 to TRBJ1-1, with 10 bases lining up with TRBD1. J gave up 8 bases and V 5 bases, and 8 bases lay outside the gene matches. This CDR3 region has 14 residues. Germline V gene lookup returns CDR1 MDHEN and CDR2 SYDVKM. CDR3 sequence: CASSPRDRGTEAFF. Written as DNA, the CDR3 is TGTGCCAGCAGTCCCCGGGACAGGGGTACCGAAGCTTTCTTT. The full variable domain, completed using reference TRBV28 and TRBJ1-1, is DVKVTQSSRYLVKRTGEKVFLECVQDMDHENMFWYRQDPGLGLRLIYFSYDVKMKEKGDIPEGYSVSREKKERFSLILESASTNQTSMYLCASSPRDRGTEAFFGQGTRLTVV.

This clone was counted only a few times. The chain uses TRBV28 and TRBJ1-5; no firm D call. The CDR3 runs to 12 residues. Looked up from germline, CDR1 is MDHEN and CDR2 is SYDVKM. Between the trimmed V and J ends, which lost 7 bases and 3 bases, there was a span of 7 bases. The CDR3 DNA follows: TGTGCCAGCATTGGGGTCAATCAGCCCCAGCATTTT. Translating it yields CASIGVNQPQHF.

CDR3: CASSKDRVPSDTQYF. The CDR3 nucleotides are TGTGCCAGCAGTAAGGACAGGGTACCTTCGGATACCCAGTACTTC. The V gene is TRBV11-2, the J gene TRBJ2-5, with 8 nucleotides matching TRBD1. CDR3 length equals 15 residues. Germline CDR1 SGHAT, CDR2 FQNNGV. The junction had 14 bases not matched to a gene; V was cut back by 6 bases and J by 8 bases.

In its sample, this clone was seen many times. J is TRBJ1-1 and V is TRBV29-1, with D possibly being TRBD1 (5 bases). V lost 7 bases, J lost 5 bases, and 17 bases lay in between. The CDR3 is made up of 13 amino acids. CDR1 and CDR2 from the germline V gene are SQVTM and ANQGSEA. The CDR3 DNA follows: TGCAGCGCCTCCGGGGCCGGGCCAACTGAAGCTTTCTTT. It specifies CSASGAGPTEAFF. Filled out from reference TRBV29-1 and TRBJ1-1, the complete variable domain reads SAVISQKPSRDICQRGTSLTIQCQVDSQVTMMFWYRQQPGQSLTLIATANQGSEATYESGFVIDKFPISRPNLTFSTLTVSNMSPEDSSIYLCSASGAGPTEAFFGQGTRLTVV.

This clone is medium-sized (0.01 to 0.1%) within its sample. This sequence joins TRBV5-1 and TRBJ1-1; D gene ambiguous. V was cut by 6 bases and J by 1 base, with 13 bases left in between. CDR3 length equals 14 residues. Germline V lookup: CDR1 SGHRS, CDR2 YFSETQ. The CDR3 region has the DNA TGCGCCAGCAAGGTTCGGGATACGAACACTGAAGCTTTCTTT. This codes for CASKVRDTNTEAFF.

This clone was counted at least ten times. The chain uses TRBV20-1 and TRBJ2-7; D is possibly TRBD2 (5 bases). Germline V gene data show CDR1 as DFQATT and CDR2 as SNEGSKA (reference sequence). V lost 6 bases and J 6 bases, leaving 24 bases between the germline ends. This CDR3 has 15 amino acids. The CDR3 region is CSATPGFAGTCEQYF. The CDR3 DNA reads TGCAGTGCCACCCCCGGGTTTGCGGGCACCTGCGAGCAGTACTTC.

This clone has a count of ten or more. This chain joins TRBV20-1 and TRBJ2-1; D perhaps matches TRBD2 (6 bases). The CDR3 contains 13 residues. The V gene's germline CDR1 is DFQATT and CDR2 SNEGSKA (reference sequence). Trimming pared 2 bases from V and 10 bases from J, leaving 15 bases between. Here the CDR3 DNA reads TGCAGTGCTAGATACCCAGGTGGAGGGGAGCAGTTCTTC. It codes for CSARYPGGGEQFF.

This clone counts as medium-sized. The chain links TRBV7-2 to TRBJ2-7, with TRBD1 as a possible D gene (5 bases). The V end was cut by 6 bases, the J end by 7 bases, with 19 bases between. The CDR3 extends over 14 amino acids. Germline V gives CDR1 SGHTA, CDR2 FQGNSA. The DNA of the CDR3 is TGTGCCAGCAGGGGAAAGATCATAGCAGGGGAGCAGTACTTC. As protein: CASRGKIIAGEQYF.